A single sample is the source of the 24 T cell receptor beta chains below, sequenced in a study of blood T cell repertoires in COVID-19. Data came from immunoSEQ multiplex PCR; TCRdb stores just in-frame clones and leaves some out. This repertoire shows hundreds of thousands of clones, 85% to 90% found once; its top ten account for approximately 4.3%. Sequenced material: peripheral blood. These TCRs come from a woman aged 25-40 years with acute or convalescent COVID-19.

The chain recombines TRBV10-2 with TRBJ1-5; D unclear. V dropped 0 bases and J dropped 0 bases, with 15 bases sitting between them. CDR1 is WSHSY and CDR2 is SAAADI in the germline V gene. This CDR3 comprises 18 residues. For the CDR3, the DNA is TGCGCCAGCAGTGAGTCGAGGCAGCTGACTTATAGCAATCAGCCCCAGCATTTT. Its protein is CASSESRQLTYSNQPQHF.

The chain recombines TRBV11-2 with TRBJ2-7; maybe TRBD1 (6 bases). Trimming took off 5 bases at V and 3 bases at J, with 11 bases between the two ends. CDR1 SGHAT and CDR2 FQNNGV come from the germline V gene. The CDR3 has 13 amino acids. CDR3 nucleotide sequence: TGTGCCAGCAGCACCGGACAGAACTACGAGCAGTACTTC. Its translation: CASSTGQNYEQYF.

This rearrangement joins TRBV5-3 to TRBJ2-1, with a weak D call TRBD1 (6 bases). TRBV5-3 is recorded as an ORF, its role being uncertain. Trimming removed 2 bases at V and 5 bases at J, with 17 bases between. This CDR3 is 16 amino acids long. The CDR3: CARSFQDRERNNEQFF. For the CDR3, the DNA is TGTGCCAGAAGCTTTCAGGACAGAGAAAGAAACAATGAGCAGTTCTTC.

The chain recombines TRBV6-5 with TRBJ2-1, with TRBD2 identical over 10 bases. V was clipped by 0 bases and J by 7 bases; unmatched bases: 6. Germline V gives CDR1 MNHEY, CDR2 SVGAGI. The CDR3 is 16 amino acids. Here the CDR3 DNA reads TGTGCCAGCAGTTACTCGCCGAGCGGGGGGGCAAATGAGCAGTTCTTC. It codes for CASSYSPSGGANEQFF.

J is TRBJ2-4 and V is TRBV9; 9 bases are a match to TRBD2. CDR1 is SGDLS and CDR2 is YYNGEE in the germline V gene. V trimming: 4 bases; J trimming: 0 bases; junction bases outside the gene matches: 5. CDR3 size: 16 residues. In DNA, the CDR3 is TGTGCCAGCAGCCCCGGACTAGCGTTAGCCAAAAACATTCAGTACTTC. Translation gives CASSPGLALAKNIQYF.

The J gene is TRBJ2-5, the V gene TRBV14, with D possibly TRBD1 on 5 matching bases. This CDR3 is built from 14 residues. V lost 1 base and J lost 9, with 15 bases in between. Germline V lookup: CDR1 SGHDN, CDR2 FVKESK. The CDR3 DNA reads TGTGCCAGCAGCCAAGCCCCTAGTAGGGGTGCCCAGTACTTC. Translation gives CASSQAPSRGAQYF.

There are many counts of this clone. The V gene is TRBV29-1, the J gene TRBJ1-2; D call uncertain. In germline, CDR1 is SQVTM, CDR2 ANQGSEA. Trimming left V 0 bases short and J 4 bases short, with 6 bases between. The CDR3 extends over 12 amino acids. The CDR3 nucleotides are TGCAGCGTTGAAGAAATTCTCTATGGCTACACCTTC. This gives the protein CSVEEILYGYTF. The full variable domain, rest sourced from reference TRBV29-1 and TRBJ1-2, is SAVISQKPSRDICQRGTSLTIQCQVDSQVTMMFWYRQQPGQSLTLIATANQGSEATYESGFVIDKFPISRPNLTFSTLTVSNMSPEDSSIYLCSVEEILYGYTFGSGTRLTVV.

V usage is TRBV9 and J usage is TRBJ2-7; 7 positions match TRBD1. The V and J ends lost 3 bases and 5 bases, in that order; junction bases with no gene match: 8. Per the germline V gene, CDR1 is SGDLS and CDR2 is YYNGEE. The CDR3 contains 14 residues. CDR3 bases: TGTGCCAGCAGCGCCACAGGGGTAGGCCACGAGCAGTACTTC. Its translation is CASSATGVGHEQYF. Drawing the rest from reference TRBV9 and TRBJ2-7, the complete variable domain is DSGVTQTPKHLITATGQRVTLRCSPRSGDLSVYWYQQSLDQGLQFLIQYYNGEERAKGNILERFSAQQFPDLHSELNLSSLELGDSALYFCASSATGVGHEQYFGPGTRLTVT.

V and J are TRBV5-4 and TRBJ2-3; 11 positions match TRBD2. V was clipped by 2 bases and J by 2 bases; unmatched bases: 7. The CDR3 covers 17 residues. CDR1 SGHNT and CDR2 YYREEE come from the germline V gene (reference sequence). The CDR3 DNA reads TGTGCCAGCAGCTTATTTCTAGCGGGGGGATTCACAGATACGCAGTATTTT. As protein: CASSLFLAGGFTDTQYF. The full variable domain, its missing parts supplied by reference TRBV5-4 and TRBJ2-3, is ETGVTQSPTHLIKTRGQQVTLRCSSQSGHNTVSWYQQALGQGPQFIFQYYREEENGRGNFPPRFSGLQFPNYSSELNVNALELDDSALYLCASSLFLAGGFTDTQYFGPGTRLTVL.

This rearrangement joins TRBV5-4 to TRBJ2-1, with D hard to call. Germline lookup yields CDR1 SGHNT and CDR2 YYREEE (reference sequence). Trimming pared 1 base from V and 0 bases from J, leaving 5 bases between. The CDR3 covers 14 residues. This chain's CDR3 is CASSLISSYNEQFF. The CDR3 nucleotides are TGTGCCAGCAGCTTGATTAGCTCCTACAATGAGCAGTTCTTC.

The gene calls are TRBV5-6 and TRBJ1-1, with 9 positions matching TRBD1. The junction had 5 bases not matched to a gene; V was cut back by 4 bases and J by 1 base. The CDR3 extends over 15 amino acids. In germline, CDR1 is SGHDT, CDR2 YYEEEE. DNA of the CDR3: TGTGCCAGCAGCATAAACAGGGGGCAGAACACTGAAGCTTTCTTT. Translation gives CASSINRGQNTEAFF. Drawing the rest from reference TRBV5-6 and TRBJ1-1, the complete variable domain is DAGVTQSPTHLIKTRGQQVTLRCSPKSGHDTVSWYQQALGQGPQFIFQYYEEEERQRGNFPDRFSGHQFPNYSSELNVNALLLGDSALYLCASSINRGQNTEAFFGQGTRLTVV.

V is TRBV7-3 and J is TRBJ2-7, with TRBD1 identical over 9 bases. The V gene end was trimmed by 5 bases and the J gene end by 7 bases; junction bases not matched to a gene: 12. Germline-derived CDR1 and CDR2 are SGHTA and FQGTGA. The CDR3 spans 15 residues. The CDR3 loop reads CASSPHGTGRQEQYF. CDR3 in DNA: TGTGCCAGCAGCCCCCACGGGACAGGGCGCCAAGAGCAGTACTTC.

CDR3 loop: CASRADRLDQPQHF. CDR3 nucleotides: TGTGCCAGCAGGGCCGACAGGTTAGATCAGCCCCAGCATTTT. J is TRBJ1-5 and V is TRBV6-5; weak D call: TRBD1 (6 bases). Germline assignment: CDR1 MNHEY and CDR2 SVGAGI. The germline V and J ends were trimmed by 6 bases and 5 bases, with 14 bases remaining between them. The CDR3 totals 14 residues.

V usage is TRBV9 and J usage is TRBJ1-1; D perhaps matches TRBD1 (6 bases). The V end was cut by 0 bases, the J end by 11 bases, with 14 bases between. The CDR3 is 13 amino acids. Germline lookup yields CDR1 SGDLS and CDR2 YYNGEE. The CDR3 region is CASSVGRGREAFF. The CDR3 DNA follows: TGTGCCAGCAGCGTAGGGAGGGGGAGGGAGGCTTTCTTT.

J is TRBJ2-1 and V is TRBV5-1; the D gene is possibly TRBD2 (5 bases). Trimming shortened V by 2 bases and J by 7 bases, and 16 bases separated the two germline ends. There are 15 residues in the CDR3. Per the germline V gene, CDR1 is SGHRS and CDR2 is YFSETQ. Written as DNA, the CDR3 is TGCGCCAGCAGCTTCAGGCGTGGTTGGAGGAATGAGCAGTTCTTC. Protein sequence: CASSFRRGWRNEQFF.

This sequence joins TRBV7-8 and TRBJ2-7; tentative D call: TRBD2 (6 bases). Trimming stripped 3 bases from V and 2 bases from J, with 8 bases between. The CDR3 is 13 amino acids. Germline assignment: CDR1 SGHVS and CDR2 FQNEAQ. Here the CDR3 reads CASSFGRTYEQYF. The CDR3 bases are TGTGCCAGCAGCTTCGGGAGAACCTACGAGCAGTACTTC.

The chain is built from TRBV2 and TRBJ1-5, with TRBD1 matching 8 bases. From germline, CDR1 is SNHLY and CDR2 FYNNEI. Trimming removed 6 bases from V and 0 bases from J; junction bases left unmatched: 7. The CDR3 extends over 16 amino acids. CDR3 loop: CASSPGQGYSNQPQHF. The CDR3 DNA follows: TGTGCCAGCAGCCCAGGACAGGGCTATAGCAATCAGCCCCAGCATTTT. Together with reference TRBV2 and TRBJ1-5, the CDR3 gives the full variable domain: EPEVTQTPSHQVTQMGQEVILRCVPISNHLYFYWYRQILGQKVEFLVSFYNNEISEKSEIFDDQFSVERPDGSNFTLKIRSTKLEDSAMYFCASSPGQGYSNQPQHFGDGTRLSIL.

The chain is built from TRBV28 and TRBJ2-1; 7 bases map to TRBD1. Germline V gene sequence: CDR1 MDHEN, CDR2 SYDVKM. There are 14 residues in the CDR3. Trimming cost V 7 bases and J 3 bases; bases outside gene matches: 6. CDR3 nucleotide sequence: TGTGCCAGCATTGACAGGGTGGGCTACAATGAGCAGTTCTTC. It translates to CASIDRVGYNEQFF.

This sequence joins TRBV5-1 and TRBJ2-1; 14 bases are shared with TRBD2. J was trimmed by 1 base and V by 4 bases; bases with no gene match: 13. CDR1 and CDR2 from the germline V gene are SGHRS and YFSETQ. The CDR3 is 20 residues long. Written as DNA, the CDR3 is TGCGCCAGCAGCAGACGGACTAGCGGGGGGAAACACCCTTCCTACAATGAGCAGTTCTTC. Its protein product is CASSRRTSGGKHPSYNEQFF.

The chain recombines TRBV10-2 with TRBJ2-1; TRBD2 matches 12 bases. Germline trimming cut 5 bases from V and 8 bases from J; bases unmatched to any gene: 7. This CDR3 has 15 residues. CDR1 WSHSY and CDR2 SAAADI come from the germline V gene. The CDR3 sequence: CASSPSGGAAHEQFF. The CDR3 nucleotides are TGCGCCAGCAGTCCTAGCGGGGGGGCCGCCCATGAGCAGTTCTTC.

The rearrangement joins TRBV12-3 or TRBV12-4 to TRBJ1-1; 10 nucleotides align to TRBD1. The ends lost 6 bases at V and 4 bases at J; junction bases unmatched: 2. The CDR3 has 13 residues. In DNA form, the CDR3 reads TGTGCCAGCAGGGACAGGGGGGGCACTGAAGCTTTCTTT. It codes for CASRDRGGTEAFF.

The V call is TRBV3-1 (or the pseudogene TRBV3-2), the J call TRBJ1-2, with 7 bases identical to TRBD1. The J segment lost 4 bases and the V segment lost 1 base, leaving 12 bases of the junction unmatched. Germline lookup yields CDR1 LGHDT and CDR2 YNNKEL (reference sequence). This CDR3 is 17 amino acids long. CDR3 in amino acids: CASSQGIGGRGSYGYTF. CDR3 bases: TGTGCCAGCAGCCAAGGAATTGGAGGCAGGGGGTCCTATGGCTACACCTTC.

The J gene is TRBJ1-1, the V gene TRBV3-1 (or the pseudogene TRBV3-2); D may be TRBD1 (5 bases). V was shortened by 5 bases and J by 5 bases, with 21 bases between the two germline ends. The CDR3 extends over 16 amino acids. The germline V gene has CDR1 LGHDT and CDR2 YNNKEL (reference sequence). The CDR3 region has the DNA TGTGCCAGCAGCGCACCAACTTTCGGGGGTGCTACTGAAGCTTTCTTT. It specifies CASSAPTFGGATEAFF.

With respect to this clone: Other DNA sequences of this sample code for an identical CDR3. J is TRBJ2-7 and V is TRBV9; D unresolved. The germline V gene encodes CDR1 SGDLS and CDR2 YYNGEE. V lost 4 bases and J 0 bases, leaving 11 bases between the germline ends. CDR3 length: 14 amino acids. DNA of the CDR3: TGTGCCAGCAGCCGTGCCCCCGGCTCCTACGAGCAGTACTTC. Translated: CASSRAPGSYEQYF.